This T cell receptor beta chain was sequenced in a study of shared clonotypes between healthy human individuals. Findings and limits, study-wide: Sequencing depth was a factor that was expected to affect clonotype sharing among donors.

Germline V gene data show CDR1 as SGHTA and CDR2 as FQGTGA. This CDR3 comprises 15 residues. The V and J ends lost 5 bases and 2 bases, in that order; junction bases with no gene match: 5. Profiling relied on immunoSEQ multiplex PCR, and the TCRdb table lists in-frame clones only, not all of them. The sample lists millions of clones; 80% to 95% were seen once. A word on this clone: Antigen unknown.

The sequence came from a man younger than 35 in good health. Some clones in this sample may be carry-over from other donors' samples. Sequenced input: naive CD4+ T cells from PBMCs. Stated subset: CD45RA+ positively selected. The rearrangement uses TRBV7-3 and TRBJ2-7, with 11 bases that match TRBD1. The DNA for the CDR3 is TGTGCCAGCAGCCCAATGGGACAGGGGGCCTACGAGCAGTACTTC. Its translation: CASSPMGQGAYEQYF.